What follows is one TCR beta chain and its context. This clonotype was counted a few times. This clone's antigen is unknown. Base qualities are not recorded, but no much larger clone differs from it by a single base. Libraries were prepared through 5' RACE. The instrument was a NextSeq 500. To correct for sequencing error and PCR bias, the TCR library protocol tagged individual cDNA molecules with unique molecular identifiers. Sequencing covered both TCR alpha and beta chains, and within each sample the abundances of alpha and beta sequences were tightly co-correlated. On the authors' methods: Decombinator V4 was used to annotate TCR sequences for V gene, J gene and CDR3. TCRs were defined as expanded if a significant change between any two time points was detected under a Poisson model with p below 0.0001. TCR abundances were normalised to the total number of TCRs sequenced per sample and expressed as counts per million. VDJdb, accessed on 1 November 2021, was searched for TCRs annotated for CMV, EBV and SARS-CoV-2, and TCRs annotated for more than one antigen were excluded. The public reads were reprocessed in TCRdb via fastp at Q25 and MiXCR, keeping in-frame beta chains. A single entry per CDR3 protein holds the most common genes and DNA from its merged rows. These V and J calls are TCRdb output, not the study's own analysis. Here the sample has 80,000 to 100,000 distinct CDR3 sequences; around 15% occur a single time. 5% to 7% of the sample belongs to the ten largest clones.

This entry belongs to a study of early T cells in non-severe SARS-CoV-2 infection (dated by TCRdb to the early 2020s). Notes on the research overall: Bulk RNA from unsorted whole blood was used for TCR sequencing, so alpha and beta chains could not be paired. The investigation overall reported the following: Matching against VDJdb was skewed toward anti-spike CD8 responses, likely underestimated virus-specific expansions, and missed private and CD4 specificities.

Set within a cohort of healthcare workers in London, UK, this nested case-control study involved weekly PCR testing of nasopharyngeal swabs along with blood sampling. Healthcare workers were recruited between 23 and 31 March 2020, during the week of the UK lockdown, and were followed weekly for up to about 16 weeks. The TCR sequence derives from an adult who was a healthcare worker with PCR-confirmed SARS-CoV-2 infection or an uninfected control (not recorded which). The material sequenced was whole blood.

The DNA sequence follows: TGCAGCGTTGAAGATCTTCAGGACAGGGGTCGTGGTGAGCAGTTCTTC. The translation is CSVEDLQDRGRGEQFF. The chain joins TRBV29-1 to TRBJ2-1; 9 of the junction bases match TRBD1. For CDR1 and CDR2, the germline V gene lists SQVTM and ANQGSEA. The germline V and J ends show losses of 0 bases and 9 bases respectively, and no gene match explains 12 bases of the junction. The CDR3, from cysteine to phenylalanine, totals 16 residues. This entry keeps only the CDR3 DNA: 48 bases, framed from base 1.